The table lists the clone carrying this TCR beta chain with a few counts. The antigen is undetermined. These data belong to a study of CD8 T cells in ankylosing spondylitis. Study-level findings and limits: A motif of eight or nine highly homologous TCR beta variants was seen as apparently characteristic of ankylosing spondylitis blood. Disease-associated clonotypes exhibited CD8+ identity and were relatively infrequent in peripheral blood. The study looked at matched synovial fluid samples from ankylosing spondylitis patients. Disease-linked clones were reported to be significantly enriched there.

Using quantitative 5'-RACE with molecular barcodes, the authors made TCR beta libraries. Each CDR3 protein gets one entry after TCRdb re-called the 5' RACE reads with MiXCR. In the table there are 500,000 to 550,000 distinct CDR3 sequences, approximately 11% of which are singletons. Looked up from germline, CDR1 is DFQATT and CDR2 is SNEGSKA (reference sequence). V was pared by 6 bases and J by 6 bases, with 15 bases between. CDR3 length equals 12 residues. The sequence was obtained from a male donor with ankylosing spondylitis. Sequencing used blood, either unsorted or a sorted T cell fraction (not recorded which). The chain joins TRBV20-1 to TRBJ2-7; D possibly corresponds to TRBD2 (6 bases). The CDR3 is CSAHWEVPEQYF. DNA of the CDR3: TGCAGTGCCCATTGGGAGGTACCCGAGCAGTACTTC.